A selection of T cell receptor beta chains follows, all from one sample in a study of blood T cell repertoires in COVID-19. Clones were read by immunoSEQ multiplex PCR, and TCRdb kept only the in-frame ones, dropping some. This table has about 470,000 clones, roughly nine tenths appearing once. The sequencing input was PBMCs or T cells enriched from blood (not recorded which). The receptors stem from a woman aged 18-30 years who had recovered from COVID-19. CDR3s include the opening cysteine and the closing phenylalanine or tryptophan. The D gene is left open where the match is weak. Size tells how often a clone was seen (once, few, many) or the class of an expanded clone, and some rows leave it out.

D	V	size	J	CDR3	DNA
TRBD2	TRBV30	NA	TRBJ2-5	CAWISGGASLYSETQYF	TGTGCCTGGATAAGCGGGGGGGCTTCGTTGTATTCGGAGACCCAGTACTTC
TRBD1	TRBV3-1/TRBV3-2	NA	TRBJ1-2	CASSPPRTGVDYGYTF	TGTGCCAGCAGCCCCCCCAGGACAGGGGTGGACTATGGCTACACCTTC
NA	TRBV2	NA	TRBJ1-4	CASRVTGFDEKLFF	TGTGCCAGCAGGGTGACAGGTTTCGATGAAAAACTGTTTTTT
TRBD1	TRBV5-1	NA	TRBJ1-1	CASSGTVSTEAFF	TGCGCCAGCAGCGGGACAGTGAGCACTGAAGCTTTCTTT
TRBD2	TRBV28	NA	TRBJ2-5	CASSLWDMVPAGGEETQYF	TGTGCCAGCAGTTTATGGGACATGGTCCCAGCGGGAGGTGAAGAGACCCAGTACTTC
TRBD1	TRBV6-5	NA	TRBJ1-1	CASTRIRDRGTEAFF	TGTGCCAGCACCAGAATAAGGGACAGGGGAACTGAAGCTTTCTTT
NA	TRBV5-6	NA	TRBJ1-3	CASSFPGAGNTIYF	TGTGCCAGCAGCTTCCCGGGGGCTGGAAACACCATATATTTT
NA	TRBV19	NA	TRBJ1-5	CASSNLGQPQHF	TGTGCCAGTAGTAACCTGGGCCAGCCCCAGCATTTT
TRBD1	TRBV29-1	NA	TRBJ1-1	CSGGTDNTEAFF	TGCAGCGGGGGGACAGATAACACTGAAGCTTTCTTT
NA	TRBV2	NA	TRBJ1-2	CASSPEGYGYTF	TGTGCCAGCAGCCCCGAGGGCTATGGCTACACCTTC
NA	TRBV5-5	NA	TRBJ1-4	CASSLEVAGYNEKLFF	TGTGCCAGCAGCTTGGAAGTGGCGGGATATAATGAAAAACTGTTTTTT
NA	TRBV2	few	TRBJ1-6	CASSALQSYNSPLHF	TGTGCCAGCAGTGCCCTACAGTCCTATAATTCACCCCTCCACTTT
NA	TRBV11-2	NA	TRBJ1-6	CASSLDLNSPLHF	TGTGCCAGCAGCTTAGACCTCAATTCACCCCTCCACTTT
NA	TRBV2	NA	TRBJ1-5	CASRESSISNQPQHF	TGTGCCAGCAGGGAGAGCTCTATTAGCAATCAGCCCCAGCATTTT
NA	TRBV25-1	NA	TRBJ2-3	CASTPTRADTQYF	TGTGCCAGCACCCCCACTAGAGCAGATACGCAGTATTTT
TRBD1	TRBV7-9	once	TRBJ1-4	CASSLGQGVGEKLFF	TGTGCCAGCAGCTTAGGGCAGGGGGTTGGTGAAAAACTGTTTTTT
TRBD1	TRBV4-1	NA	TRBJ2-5	CASSQEVTGAETQYF	TGCGCCAGCAGCCAAGAGGTAACAGGGGCGGAGACCCAGTACTTC
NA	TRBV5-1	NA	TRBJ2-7	CASSSGYEQYF	TGCGCCAGCAGCTCCGGTTACGAGCAGTACTTC
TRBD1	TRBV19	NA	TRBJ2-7	CASRGQGSKYEQYF	TGTGCCAGTAGAGGACAGGGAAGTAAGTACGAGCAGTACTTC
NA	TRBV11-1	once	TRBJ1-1	CASSSDRGYTEAFF	TGTGCCAGCAGCTCAGACCGGGGGTACACTGAAGCTTTCTTT
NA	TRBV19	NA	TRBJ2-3	CASSNLRGPDTQYF	TGTGCCAGTAGTAACCTCAGGGGCCCAGATACGCAGTATTTT
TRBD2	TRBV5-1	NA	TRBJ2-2	CASTLFGGANTGELFF	TGCGCCAGCACCCTTTTTGGGGGGGCGAACACCGGGGAGCTGTTTTTT
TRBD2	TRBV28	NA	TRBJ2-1	CASSFGGGVYNEQFF	TGTGCCAGCAGTTTCGGCGGGGGGGTCTACAATGAGCAGTTCTTC
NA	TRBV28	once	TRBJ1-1	CASRGGYTEAFF	TGTGCCAGCAGGGGAGGGTATACTGAAGCTTTCTTT
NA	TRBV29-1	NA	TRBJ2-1	CSVDDPWSSYNEQFF	TGCAGCGTTGATGACCCCTGGAGCTCCTACAATGAGCAGTTCTTC
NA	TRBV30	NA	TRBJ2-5	CAWSRARQETQYF	TGTGCCTGGAGTAGAGCGCGACAAGAGACCCAGTACTTC
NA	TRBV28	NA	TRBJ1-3	CASSFYPDSSGNTIYF	TGTGCCAGCAGTTTCTATCCGGACAGCTCTGGAAACACCATATATTTT
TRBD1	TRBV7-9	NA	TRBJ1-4	CASSSRQGGEKLFF	TGTGCCAGCAGCTCGAGACAGGGCGGTGAAAAACTGTTTTTT
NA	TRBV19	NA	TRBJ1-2	CASTGTGLGGYTF	TGTGCCAGTACCGGTACAGGGTTGGGTGGCTACACCTTC
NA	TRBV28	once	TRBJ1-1	CASSLPGDTEAFF	TGTGCCAGCAGTTTACCAGGGGACACTGAAGCTTTCTTT
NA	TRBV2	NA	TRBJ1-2	CASSEFPGQVDYGYTF	TGTGCCAGCAGTGAATTCCCTGGCCAGGTAGACTATGGCTACACCTTC
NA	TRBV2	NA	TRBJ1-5	CASKIEGAGQPQHF	TGTGCCAGCAAGATTGAGGGAGCAGGACAGCCCCAGCATTTT
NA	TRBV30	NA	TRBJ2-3	CAWSVVATDTQYF	TGTGCCTGGAGTGTAGTAGCGACAGATACGCAGTATTTT
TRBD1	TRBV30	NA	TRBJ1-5	CAWRVRGQGNQPQHF	TGTGCCTGGAGGGTGAGGGGACAGGGAAATCAGCCCCAGCATTTT
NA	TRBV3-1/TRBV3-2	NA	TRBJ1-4	CASSQGSYATNEKLFF	TGTGCCAGCAGCCAAGGGAGCTATGCAACTAATGAAAAACTGTTTTTT
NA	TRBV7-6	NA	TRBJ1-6	CASSLTGNSPLHF	TGTGCCAGCAGCTTAACGGGGAATTCACCCCTCCACTTT
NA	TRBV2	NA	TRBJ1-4	CASSGQAGEKLFF	TGTGCCAGCAGTGGACAGGCGGGTGAAAAACTGTTTTTT
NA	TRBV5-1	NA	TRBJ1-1	CASSPSAGAQRDTEAFF	TGCGCCAGCAGCCCCTCTGCGGGTGCCCAAAGGGACACTGAAGCTTTCTTT
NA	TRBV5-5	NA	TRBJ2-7	CASSLVPGYEQYF	TGTGCCAGCAGCTTGGTCCCCGGCTACGAGCAGTACTTC
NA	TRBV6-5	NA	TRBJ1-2	CASRDGVGYTF	TGTGCCAGCAGAGACGGGGTCGGCTACACCTTC
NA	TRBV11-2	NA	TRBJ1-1	CASSLVGSLGGMAFF	TGTGCCAGCAGCTTAGTGGGGTCGCTCGGGGGAATGGCTTTCTTT
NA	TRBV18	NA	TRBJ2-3	CASAISPPGSGDTQYF	TGTGCCAGCGCGATCTCCCCTCCGGGGTCCGGGGATACGCAGTATTTT
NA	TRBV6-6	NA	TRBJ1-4	CASSLQASEKLFF	TGTGCCAGCAGCCTCCAAGCTTCTGAAAAACTGTTTTTT
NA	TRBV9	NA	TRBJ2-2	CASSVDPSGTGELFF	TGTGCCAGCAGCGTAGATCCGAGCGGCACCGGGGAGCTGTTTTTT
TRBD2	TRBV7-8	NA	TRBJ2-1	CASSLPTSLAGPNNEQFF	TGTGCCAGCAGCTTACCGACCAGTCTAGCGGGGCCAAACAATGAGCAGTTCTTC
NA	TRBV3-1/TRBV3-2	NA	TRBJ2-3	CASSPGDPDTQYF	TGTGCCAGCAGCCCAGGGGACCCCGATACGCAGTATTTT
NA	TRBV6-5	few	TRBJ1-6	CASTLVGSPLHF	TGTGCCAGCACTCTAGTAGGTTCACCCCTCCACTTT